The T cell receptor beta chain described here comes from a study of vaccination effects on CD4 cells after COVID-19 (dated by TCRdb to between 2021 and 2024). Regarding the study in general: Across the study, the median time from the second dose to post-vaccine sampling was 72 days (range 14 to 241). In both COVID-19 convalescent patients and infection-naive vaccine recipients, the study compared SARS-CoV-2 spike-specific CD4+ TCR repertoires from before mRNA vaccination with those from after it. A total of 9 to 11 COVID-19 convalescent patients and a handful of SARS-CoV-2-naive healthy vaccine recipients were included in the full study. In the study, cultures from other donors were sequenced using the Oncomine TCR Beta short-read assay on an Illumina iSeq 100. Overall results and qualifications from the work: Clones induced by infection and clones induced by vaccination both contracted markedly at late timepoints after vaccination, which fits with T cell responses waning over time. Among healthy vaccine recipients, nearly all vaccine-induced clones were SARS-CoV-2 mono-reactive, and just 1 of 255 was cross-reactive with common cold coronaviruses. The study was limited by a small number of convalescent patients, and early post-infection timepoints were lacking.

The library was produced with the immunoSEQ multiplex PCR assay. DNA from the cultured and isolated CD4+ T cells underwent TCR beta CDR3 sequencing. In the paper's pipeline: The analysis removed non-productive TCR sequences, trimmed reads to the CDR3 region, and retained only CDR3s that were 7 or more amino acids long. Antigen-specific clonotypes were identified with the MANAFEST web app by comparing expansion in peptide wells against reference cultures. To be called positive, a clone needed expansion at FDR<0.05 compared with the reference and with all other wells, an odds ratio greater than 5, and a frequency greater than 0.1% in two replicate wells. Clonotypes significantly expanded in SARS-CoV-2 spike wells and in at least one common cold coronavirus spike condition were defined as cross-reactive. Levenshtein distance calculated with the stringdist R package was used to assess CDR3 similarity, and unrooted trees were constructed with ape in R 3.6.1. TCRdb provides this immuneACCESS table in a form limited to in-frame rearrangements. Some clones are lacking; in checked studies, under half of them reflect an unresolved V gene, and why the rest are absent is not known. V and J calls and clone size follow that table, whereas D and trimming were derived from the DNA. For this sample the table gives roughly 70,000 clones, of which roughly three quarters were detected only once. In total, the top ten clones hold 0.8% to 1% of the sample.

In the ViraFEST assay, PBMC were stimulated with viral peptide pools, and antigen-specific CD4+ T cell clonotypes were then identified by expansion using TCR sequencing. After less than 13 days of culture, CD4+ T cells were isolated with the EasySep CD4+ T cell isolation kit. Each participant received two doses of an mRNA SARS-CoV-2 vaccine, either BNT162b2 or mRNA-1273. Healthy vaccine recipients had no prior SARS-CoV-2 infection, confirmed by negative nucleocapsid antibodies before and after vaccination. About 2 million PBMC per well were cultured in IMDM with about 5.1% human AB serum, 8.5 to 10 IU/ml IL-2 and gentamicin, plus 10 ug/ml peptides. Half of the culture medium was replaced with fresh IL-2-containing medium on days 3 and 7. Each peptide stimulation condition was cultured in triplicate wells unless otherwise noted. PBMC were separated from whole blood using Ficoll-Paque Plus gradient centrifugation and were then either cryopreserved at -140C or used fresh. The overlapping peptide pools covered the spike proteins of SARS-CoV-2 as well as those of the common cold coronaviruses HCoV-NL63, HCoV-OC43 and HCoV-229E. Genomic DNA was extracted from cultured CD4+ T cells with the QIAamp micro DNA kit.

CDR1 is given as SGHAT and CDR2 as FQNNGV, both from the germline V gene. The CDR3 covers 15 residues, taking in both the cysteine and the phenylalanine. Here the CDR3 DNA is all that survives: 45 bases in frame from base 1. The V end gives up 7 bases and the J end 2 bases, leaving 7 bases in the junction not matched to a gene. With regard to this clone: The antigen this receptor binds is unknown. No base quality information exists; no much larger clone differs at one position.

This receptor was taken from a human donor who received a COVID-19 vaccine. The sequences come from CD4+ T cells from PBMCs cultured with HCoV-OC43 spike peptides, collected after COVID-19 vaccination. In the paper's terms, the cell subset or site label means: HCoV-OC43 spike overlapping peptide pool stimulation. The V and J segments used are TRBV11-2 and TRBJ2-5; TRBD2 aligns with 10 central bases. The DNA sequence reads TGTGCCAGCAAGTCCCCTAGCGGGGGTCAAGAGACCCAGTACTTC. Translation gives CASKSPSGGQETQYF.